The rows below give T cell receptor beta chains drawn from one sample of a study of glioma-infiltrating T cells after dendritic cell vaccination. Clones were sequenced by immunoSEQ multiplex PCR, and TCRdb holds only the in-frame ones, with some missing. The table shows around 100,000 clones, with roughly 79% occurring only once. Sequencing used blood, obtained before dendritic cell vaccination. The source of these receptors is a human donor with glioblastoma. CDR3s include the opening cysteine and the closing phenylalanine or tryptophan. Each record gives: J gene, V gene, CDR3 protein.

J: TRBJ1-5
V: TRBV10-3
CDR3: CAIDRDGGNQPQHF

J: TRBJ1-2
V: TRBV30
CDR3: CAWSVRLQGASYGYTF

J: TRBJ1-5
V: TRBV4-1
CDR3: CASSQGPGQGGNQPQHF

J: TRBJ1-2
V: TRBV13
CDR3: CASSLGRAQVGYTF

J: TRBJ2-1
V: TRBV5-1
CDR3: CATTGEGEQFF

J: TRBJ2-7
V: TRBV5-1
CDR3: CASSLGLAVYEQYF

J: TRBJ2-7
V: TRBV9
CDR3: CASSVEPLGREQYF

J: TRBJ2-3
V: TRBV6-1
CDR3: CASSRSGTDTQYF

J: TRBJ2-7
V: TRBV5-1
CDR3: CASSGGLAGNYEQYF

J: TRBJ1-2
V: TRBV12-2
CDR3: CASRLRHQLYPLTEYGYTF

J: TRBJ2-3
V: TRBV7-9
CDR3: CASSLATADTQYF

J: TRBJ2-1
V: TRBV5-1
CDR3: CASSLVAGGPGEQFF

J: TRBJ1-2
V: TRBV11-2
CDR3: CASSFSTGLYGYTF

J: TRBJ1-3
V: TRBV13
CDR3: CASSRTGVGNTIYF

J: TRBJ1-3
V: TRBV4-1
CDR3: CASSPMTALSLSGNTIYF

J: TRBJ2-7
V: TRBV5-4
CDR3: CASSLRGQGAYEQYF

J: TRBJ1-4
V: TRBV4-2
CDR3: CASSHPEASTNEKLFF

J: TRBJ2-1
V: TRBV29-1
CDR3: CSVEGGGNEQFF

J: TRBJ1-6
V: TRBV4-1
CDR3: CASSQPRDYNSPLHF

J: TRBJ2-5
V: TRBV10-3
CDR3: CAISELPGQGASIQTQYF

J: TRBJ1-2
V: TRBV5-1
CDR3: CASSLVQGAAGYTF

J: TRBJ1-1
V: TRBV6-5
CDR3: CASSVAAGTEAFF

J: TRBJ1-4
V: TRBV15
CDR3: CATSREREEKLFF

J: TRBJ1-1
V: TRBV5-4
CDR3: CASSLGAGVLNTEAFF

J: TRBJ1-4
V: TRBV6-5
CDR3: CASSRTAGEKLFF

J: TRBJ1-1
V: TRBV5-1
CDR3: CASSFRDRATEAFF

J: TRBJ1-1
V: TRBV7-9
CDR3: CASSPRDRGNTEAFF

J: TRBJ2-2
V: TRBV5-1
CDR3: CASTRSGEVNTGELFF

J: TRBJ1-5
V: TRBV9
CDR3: CASSVDRGDQPQHF

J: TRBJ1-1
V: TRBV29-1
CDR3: CSAGERTEAFF

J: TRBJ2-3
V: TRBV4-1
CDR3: CASSQEMAPRNSTDTQYF

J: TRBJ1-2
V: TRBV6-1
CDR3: CASSEYTGAEYGYTF

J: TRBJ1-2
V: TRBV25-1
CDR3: CASSEFNVAFFYGYTF

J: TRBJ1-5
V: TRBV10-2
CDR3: CASRGGGNQPQHF

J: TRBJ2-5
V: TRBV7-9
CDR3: CASSGDREEQYF

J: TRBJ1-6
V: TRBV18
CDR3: CASSPRSGGDSPLHF

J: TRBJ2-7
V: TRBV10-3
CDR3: CAISVDRGLTSSYEQYF

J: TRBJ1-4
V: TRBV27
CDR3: CASSWTGGDEKLFF

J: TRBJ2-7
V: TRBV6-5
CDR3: CATRGGSYEQYF

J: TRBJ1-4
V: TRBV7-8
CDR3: CASRPDRANEKLFF

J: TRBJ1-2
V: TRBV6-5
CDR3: CASSLWGDGYTF

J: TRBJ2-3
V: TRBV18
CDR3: CASSPQSTGGDTQYF

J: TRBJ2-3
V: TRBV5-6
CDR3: CASSLRTSGTTDTQYF

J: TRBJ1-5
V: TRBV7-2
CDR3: CASSPRTGVNQPQHF

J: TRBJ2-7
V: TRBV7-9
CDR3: CASSLTILAGVVGNEQYF

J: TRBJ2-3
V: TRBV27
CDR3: CASRSFTDTQYF

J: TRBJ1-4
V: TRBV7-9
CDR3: CASSAGQGRDEKLFF

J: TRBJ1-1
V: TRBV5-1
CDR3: CASSSSTGENTEAFF

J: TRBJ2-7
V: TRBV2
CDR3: CASSSPGQVLLDEQYF

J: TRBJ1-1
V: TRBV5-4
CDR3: CASSRDRGTEAFF

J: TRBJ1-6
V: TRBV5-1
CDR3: CASSLAGQTSNSPLHF

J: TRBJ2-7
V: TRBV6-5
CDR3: CASSRDRYGYEQYF

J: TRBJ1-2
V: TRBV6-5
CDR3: CASSYSDRADGYTF